The source of this T cell receptor (beta chain) is a study of beta chain features in type 1 diabetes. The entirety of the isolated RNA underwent reverse transcription, so expressed TCRB transcripts were sequenced. The data were produced by immunoSEQ multiplex PCR, yet TCRdb's version contains in-frame clones alone and is incomplete. This repertoire shows around 340,000 clones, around 8.5% found once; its top ten account for about 1%. Overall study findings and caveats: In all four CD4+ subsets, TCRB CDR3 length was significantly, moderately reduced in type 1 diabetes.

With regard to this clone: What it recognizes is unknown. Other nucleotide sequences from this sample produce the same CDR3.

CDR3 length: 15 amino acids. Trimming cost V 5 bases and J 4 bases; bases outside gene matches: 4. Germline V lookup: CDR1 SGHTA, CDR2 FQGNSA. The gene calls are TRBV7-2 and TRBJ2-3; 12 bases are a match to TRBD2. The sequenced material came from central memory CD4+ T cells from blood. The origin of this receptor is a man aged 25 to 45 with type 1 diabetes. CDR3 in amino acids: CASSRSSGGADTQYF. The CDR3 nucleotides are TGTGCCAGCAGCCGCTCTAGCGGGGGGGCAGATACGCAGTATTTT.